A selection of T cell receptor beta chains follows, all from one sample in a study of T cell changes during pregnancy in multiple sclerosis. The protocol was immunoSEQ multiplex PCR, while the TCRdb copy is restricted to in-frame clones and leaves out a portion. Of about 36,000 clones listed, about 92% are singletons. The material sequenced was CD4+ T cells from peripheral blood mononuclear cells, taken in the first trimester of pregnancy. The origin of the receptors is a female donor with multiple sclerosis, enrolled in a pregnancy study. Both conserved end residues are part of each CDR3. A D gene is named only where the DNA matches it firmly. Part of the rows lack a size; the others show once, few, many or a class for expanded clones.

CDR3nt: TGTGCCAGCAGCAAACTACCCTTCGGGGCAACTAATGAAAAACTGTTTTTT; CDR3aa: CASSKLPFGATNEKLFF; j_gene: TRBJ1-4; abundance: -; v_gene: TRBV2; d_gene: -
CDR3nt: TGCGCCAGCAGGCGGGAACAGGGGGACTATGGCTACACCTTC; CDR3aa: CASRREQGDYGYTF; j_gene: TRBJ1-2; abundance: -; v_gene: TRBV5-1; d_gene: TRBD1
CDR3nt: TGTGCCAGCAGCTTAGTGGACAGGGGAGAGGAGACCCAGTACTTC; CDR3aa: CASSLVDRGEETQYF; j_gene: TRBJ2-5; abundance: -; v_gene: TRBV7-2; d_gene: TRBD1
CDR3nt: TGTGCCAGCAGTTCAACGGGGTGGGGATCGGTGGGCTACGAGCAGTACTTC; CDR3aa: CASSSTGWGSVGYEQYF; j_gene: TRBJ2-7; abundance: -; v_gene: TRBV28; d_gene: -
CDR3nt: TGCGCCAGCAGTCTCAGGACAGGGTCCTATGGCTACACCTTC; CDR3aa: CASSLRTGSYGYTF; j_gene: TRBJ1-2; abundance: -; v_gene: TRBV23-1; d_gene: TRBD1
CDR3nt: TGTGCCAGCTCAGGGACTAGCGGCCTGGAGCAGTTCTTC; CDR3aa: CASSGTSGLEQFF; j_gene: TRBJ2-1; abundance: -; v_gene: TRBV18; d_gene: TRBD2
CDR3nt: TGTGCCAGCAGCTTAGGGGCAGGGGGCGGTCAGCCCCAGCATTTT; CDR3aa: CASSLGAGGGQPQHF; j_gene: TRBJ1-5; abundance: -; v_gene: TRBV7-2; d_gene: TRBD1
CDR3nt: TGTGCTAGTGGTTTGGTACCCCTCCGGACCGGGATACAATCCTACAATGAGCAGTTCTTC; CDR3aa: CASGLVPLRTGIQSYNEQFF; j_gene: TRBJ2-1; abundance: -; v_gene: TRBV12-5; d_gene: -
CDR3nt: TGTGCCAGCAGTTCCCCCGGACTAGCTAGCACAGATACGCAGTATTTT; CDR3aa: CASSSPGLASTDTQYF; j_gene: TRBJ2-3; abundance: -; v_gene: TRBV6-5; d_gene: TRBD2
CDR3nt: TGCGCCAGCAGCCACGGGACAGGGGGCATCGAGACCCAGTACTTC; CDR3aa: CASSHGTGGIETQYF; j_gene: TRBJ2-5; abundance: -; v_gene: TRBV4-1; d_gene: TRBD1
CDR3nt: TGCGCCAGCAGCCTCGGGACTAGCGGCTACGAGCAGTACTTC; CDR3aa: CASSLGTSGYEQYF; j_gene: TRBJ2-7; abundance: -; v_gene: TRBV4-1; d_gene: TRBD2
CDR3nt: TGCGCCAGCAGCCAGGGACAGGGCCCTAACCTTGAAGCTTTCTTT; CDR3aa: CASSQGQGPNLEAFF; j_gene: TRBJ1-1; abundance: -; v_gene: TRBV4-1; d_gene: TRBD1
CDR3nt: TGTGCCAGCAGTGAAGTGGGGACAGGGGGTAACTATGGCTACACCTTC; CDR3aa: CASSEVGTGGNYGYTF; j_gene: TRBJ1-2; abundance: -; v_gene: TRBV25-1; d_gene: TRBD1
CDR3nt: TGTGCCAGCAGTTACTCACCGCAGTATGGCTATGGCTACACCTTC; CDR3aa: CASSYSPQYGYGYTF; j_gene: TRBJ1-2; abundance: -; v_gene: TRBV6-5; d_gene: -
CDR3nt: TGTGCCAGCAGCCGAAGGGCTAGTAGATTTACTGACGAGGGCGAGCAGTACTTC; CDR3aa: CASSRRASRFTDEGEQYF; j_gene: TRBJ2-7; abundance: -; v_gene: TRBV7-9; d_gene: -
CDR3nt: TGTGCCAGCAGTCCAGCGGTGACGGGACAGAATACTGAAGCTTTCTTT; CDR3aa: CASSPAVTGQNTEAFF; j_gene: TRBJ1-1; abundance: -; v_gene: TRBV27; d_gene: TRBD1
CDR3nt: TGTGCCAGCAGCTTAACACAGCTGTGGGCTTTCTTT; CDR3aa: CASSLTQLWAFF; j_gene: TRBJ1-1; abundance: -; v_gene: TRBV11-2; d_gene: -
CDR3nt: TGTGCCAGCAGCTTTGGACAGTACAGCTCCTACGAGCAGTACTTC; CDR3aa: CASSFGQYSSYEQYF; j_gene: TRBJ2-7; abundance: -; v_gene: TRBV2; d_gene: -
CDR3nt: TGTGCCAGCTCACTCGACTGGGGGCTAGAGACCCAGTACTTC; CDR3aa: CASSLDWGLETQYF; j_gene: TRBJ2-5; abundance: -; v_gene: TRBV18; d_gene: -
CDR3nt: TGTGCCAGCAGCAAAGGCAAGGGGGACTCCTACAATGAGCAGTTCTTC; CDR3aa: CASSKGKGDSYNEQFF; j_gene: TRBJ2-1; abundance: -; v_gene: TRBV21-1; d_gene: -
CDR3nt: TGTGCCAGCAGCCCCTCCCCAATGACTAGCGGGAGGGCATCCTACAATGAGCAGTTCTTC; CDR3aa: CASSPSPMTSGRASYNEQFF; j_gene: TRBJ2-1; abundance: -; v_gene: TRBV7-3; d_gene: TRBD2
CDR3nt: TGTGCCAGTAGTATTGGCCAGTATGGCTACACCTTC; CDR3aa: CASSIGQYGYTF; j_gene: TRBJ1-2; abundance: -; v_gene: TRBV19; d_gene: -
CDR3nt: TGCGCCAGCAGTGAGCTTTCCCTAAGGTCTCATCTAGCGGGGGACTCCTACGAGCAGTACTTC; CDR3aa: CASSELSLRSHLAGDSYEQYF; j_gene: TRBJ2-7; abundance: -; v_gene: TRBV10-1; d_gene: TRBD2
CDR3nt: TGTGCCAGCAGCTCCTTCCCGGACAGGGGGAGGTATTTT; CDR3aa: CASSSFPDRGRYF; j_gene: TRBJ2-3; abundance: -; v_gene: TRBV7-9; d_gene: TRBD1
CDR3nt: TGCGCCAGCAGCCAAGATGGGTCAGGGGGCCCTCCTACCTTC; CDR3aa: CASSQDGSGGPPTF; j_gene: TRBJ1-2; abundance: -; v_gene: TRBV4-3; d_gene: TRBD1
CDR3nt: TGTGCCAGCAGTGAATATATAGGGGCCCTTAACTATGGCTACACCTTC; CDR3aa: CASSEYIGALNYGYTF; j_gene: TRBJ1-2; abundance: once; v_gene: TRBV6-1; d_gene: -
CDR3nt: TGTGCCACCAGCAGAGACCCGGGGTCTGGAAACACCATATATTTT; CDR3aa: CATSRDPGSGNTIYF; j_gene: TRBJ1-3; abundance: -; v_gene: TRBV15; d_gene: -
CDR3nt: TGTGCCAGCAGTGCAGGGGGCGGGAACTATGGCTACACCTTC; CDR3aa: CASSAGGGNYGYTF; j_gene: TRBJ1-2; abundance: -; v_gene: TRBV2; d_gene: TRBD1